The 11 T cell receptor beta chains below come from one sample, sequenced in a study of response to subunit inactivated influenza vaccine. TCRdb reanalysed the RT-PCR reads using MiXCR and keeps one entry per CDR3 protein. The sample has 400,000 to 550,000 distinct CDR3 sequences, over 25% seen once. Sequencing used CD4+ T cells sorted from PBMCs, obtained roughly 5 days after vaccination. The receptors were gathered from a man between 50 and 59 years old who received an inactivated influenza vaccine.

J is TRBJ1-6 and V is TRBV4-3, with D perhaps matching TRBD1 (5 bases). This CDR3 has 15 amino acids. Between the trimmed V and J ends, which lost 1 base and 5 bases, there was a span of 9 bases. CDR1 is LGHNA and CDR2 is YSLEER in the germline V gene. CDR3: CASSQAQGNNSPLHF. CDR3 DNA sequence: TGCGCCAGCAGCCAAGCCCAGGGCAATAATTCACCCCTCCACTTT.

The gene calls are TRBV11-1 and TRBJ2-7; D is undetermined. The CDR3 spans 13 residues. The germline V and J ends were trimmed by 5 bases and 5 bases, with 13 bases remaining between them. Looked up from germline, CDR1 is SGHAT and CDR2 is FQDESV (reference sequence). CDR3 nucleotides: TGTGCCAGCAGCCCGCAGTCAAGGAACGAGCAGTACTTC. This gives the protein CASSPQSRNEQYF.

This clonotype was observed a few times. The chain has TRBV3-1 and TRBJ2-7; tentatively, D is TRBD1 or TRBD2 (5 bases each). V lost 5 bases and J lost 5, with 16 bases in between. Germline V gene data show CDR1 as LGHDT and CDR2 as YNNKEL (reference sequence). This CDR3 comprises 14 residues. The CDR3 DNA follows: TGTGCCAGCAGCTACCTTGGGGGTTTTAACGAGCAGTACTTC. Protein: CASSYLGGFNEQYF.

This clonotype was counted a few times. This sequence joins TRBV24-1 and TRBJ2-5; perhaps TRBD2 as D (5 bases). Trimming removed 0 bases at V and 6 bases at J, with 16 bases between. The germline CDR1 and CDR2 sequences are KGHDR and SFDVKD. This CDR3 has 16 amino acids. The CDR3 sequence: CATSDLHVRGLKTQYF. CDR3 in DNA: TGTGCCACCAGTGATTTGCACGTCCGGGGTTTAAAGACCCAGTACTTC.

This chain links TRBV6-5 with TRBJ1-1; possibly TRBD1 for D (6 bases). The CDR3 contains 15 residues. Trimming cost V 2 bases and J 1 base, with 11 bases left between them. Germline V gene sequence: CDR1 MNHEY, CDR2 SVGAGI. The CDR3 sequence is CASSYEQGRNTEAFF. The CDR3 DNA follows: TGTGCCAGCAGTTACGAACAGGGAAGGAACACTGAAGCTTTCTTT.

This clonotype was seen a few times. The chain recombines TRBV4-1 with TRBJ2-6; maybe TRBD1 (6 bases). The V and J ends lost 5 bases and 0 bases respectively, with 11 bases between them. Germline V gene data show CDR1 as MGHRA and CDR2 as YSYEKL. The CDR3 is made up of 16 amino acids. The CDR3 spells CASSYRTASGANVLTF. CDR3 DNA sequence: TGCGCCAGCAGCTACCGGACAGCCTCTGGGGCCAACGTCCTGACTTTC.

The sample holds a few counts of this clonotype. The CDR3 DNA is TGCAGTGCTAACCGACAGGGGAACACTGAAGCTTTCTTT. Its protein is CSANRQGNTEAFF. The chain combines TRBV20-1 with TRBJ1-1; TRBD1 aligns across 7 bases. V trimming: 4 bases; J trimming: 1 base; junction bases outside the gene matches: 3. CDR3 length: 13 amino acids. The germline V gene encodes CDR1 DFQATT and CDR2 SNEGSKA (reference sequence).

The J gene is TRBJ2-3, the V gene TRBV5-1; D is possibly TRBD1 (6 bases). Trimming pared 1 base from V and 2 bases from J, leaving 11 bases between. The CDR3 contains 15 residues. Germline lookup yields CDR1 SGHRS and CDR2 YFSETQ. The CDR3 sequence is CASSLRGHATDTQYF. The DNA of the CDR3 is TGCGCCAGCAGCTTGAGGGGACACGCCACAGATACGCAGTATTTT.

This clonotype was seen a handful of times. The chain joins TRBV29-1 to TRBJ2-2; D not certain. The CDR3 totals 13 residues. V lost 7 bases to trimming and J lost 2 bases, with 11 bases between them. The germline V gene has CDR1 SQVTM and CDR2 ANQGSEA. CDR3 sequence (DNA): TGCAGCGCTGTCAGCCTTAACACCGGGGAGCTGTTTTTT. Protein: CSAVSLNTGELFF.

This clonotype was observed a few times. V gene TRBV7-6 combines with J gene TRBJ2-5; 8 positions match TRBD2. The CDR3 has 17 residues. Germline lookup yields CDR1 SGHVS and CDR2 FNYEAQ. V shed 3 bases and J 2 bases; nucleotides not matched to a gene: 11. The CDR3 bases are TGTGCCAGCAGCTTTCTACGCGGGGGGCTTAGTCAAGAGACCCAGTACTTC. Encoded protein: CASSFLRGGLSQETQYF.

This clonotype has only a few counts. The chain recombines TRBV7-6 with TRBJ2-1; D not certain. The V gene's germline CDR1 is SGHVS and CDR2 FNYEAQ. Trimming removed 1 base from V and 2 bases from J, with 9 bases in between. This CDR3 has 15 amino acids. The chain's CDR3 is CASSLGQSPYNEQFF. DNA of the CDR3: TGTGCCAGCAGCTTAGGCCAAAGCCCCTACAATGAGCAGTTCTTC.